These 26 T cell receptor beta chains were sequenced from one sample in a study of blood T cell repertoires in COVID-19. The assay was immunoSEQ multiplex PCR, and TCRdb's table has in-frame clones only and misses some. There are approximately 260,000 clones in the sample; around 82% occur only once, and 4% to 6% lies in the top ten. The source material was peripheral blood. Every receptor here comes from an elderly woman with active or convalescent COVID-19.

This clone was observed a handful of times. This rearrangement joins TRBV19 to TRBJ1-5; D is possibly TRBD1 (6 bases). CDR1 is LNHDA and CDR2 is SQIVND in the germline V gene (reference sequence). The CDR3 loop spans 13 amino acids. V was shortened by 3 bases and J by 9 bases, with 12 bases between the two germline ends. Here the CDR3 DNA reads TGTGCCAGTAGTATGGGGGCCAGGCTGCCCCAGCATTTT. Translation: CASSMGARLPQHF. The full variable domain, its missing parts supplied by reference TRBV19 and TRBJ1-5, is DGGITQSPKYLFRKEGQNVTLSCEQNLNHDAMYWYRQDPGQGLRLIYYSQIVNDFQKGDIAEGYSVSREKKESFPLTVTSAQKNPTAFYLCASSMGARLPQHFGDGTRLSIL.

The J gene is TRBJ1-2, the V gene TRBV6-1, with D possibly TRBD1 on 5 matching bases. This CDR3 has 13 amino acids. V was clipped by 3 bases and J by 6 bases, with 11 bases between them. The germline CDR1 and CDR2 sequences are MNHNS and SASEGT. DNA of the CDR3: TGTGCCAGCAGTGAGGCCCAGGGTAATGGCTACACCTTC. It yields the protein CASSEAQGNGYTF.

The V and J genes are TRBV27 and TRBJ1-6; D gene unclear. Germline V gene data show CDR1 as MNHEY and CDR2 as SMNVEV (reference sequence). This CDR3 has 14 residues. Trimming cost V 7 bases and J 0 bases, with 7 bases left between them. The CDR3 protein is CASKGSSYNSPLHF. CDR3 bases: TGTGCCAGCAAAGGGAGCTCCTATAATTCACCCCTCCACTTT.

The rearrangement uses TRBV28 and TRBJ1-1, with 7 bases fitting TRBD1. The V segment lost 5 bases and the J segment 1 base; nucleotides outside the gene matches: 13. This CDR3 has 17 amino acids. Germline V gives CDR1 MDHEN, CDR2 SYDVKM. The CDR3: CASSPKEGRTGNTEAFF. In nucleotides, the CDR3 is TGTGCCAGCAGTCCCAAGGAGGGTAGGACAGGGAACACTGAAGCTTTCTTT.

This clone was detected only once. The CDR3 is CASSQAGVGNQPQHF. DNA of the CDR3: TGTGCCAGCAGCCAAGCAGGGGTCGGCAATCAGCCCCAGCATTTT. This rearrangement joins TRBV3-1 (or the pseudogene TRBV3-2) to TRBJ1-5; TRBD1 might be the D (6 bases). Trimming shortened V by 1 base and J by 2 bases, and 9 bases separated the two germline ends. CDR1 is LGHDT and CDR2 is YNNKEL in the germline V gene (reference sequence). The CDR3 is made up of 15 amino acids.

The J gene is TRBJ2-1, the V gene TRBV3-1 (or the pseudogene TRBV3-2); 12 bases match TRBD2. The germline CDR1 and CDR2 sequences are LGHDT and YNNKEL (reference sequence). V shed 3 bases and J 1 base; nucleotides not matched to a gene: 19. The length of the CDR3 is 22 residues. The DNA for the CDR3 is TGTGCCAGCAGCCATTCCCCCGTCCCGGTGACTAGCGGGGGCTCTTCCTACAATGAGCAGTTCTTC. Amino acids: CASSHSPVPVTSGGSSYNEQFF.

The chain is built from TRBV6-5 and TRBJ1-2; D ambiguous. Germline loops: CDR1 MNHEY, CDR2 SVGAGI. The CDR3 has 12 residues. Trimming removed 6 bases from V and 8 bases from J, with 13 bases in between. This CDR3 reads CASRTPSRGYTF. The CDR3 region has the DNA TGTGCCAGCAGGACCCCTAGCAGGGGCTACACCTTC.

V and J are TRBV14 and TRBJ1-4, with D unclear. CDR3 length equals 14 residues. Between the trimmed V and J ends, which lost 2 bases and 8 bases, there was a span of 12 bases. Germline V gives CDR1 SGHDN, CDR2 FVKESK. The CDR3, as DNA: TGTGCCAGCAGCCAACGACAATCGGGGGAAAAACTGTTTTTT. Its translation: CASSQRQSGEKLFF.

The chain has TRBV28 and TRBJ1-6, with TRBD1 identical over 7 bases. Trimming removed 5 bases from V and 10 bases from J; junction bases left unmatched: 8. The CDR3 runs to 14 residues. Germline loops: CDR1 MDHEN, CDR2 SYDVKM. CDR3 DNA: TGTGCCAGCAGTCAGACCCCAGGGGGGTCACCCCTCCACTTT. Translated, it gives CASSQTPGGSPLHF.

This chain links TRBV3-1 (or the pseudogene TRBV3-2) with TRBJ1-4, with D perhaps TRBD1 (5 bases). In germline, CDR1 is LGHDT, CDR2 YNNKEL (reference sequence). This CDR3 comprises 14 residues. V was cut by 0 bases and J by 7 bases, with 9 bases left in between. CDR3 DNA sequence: TGTGCCAGCAGCCAAGATGTGACAGTTGAAAAACTGTTTTTT. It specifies CASSQDVTVEKLFF.

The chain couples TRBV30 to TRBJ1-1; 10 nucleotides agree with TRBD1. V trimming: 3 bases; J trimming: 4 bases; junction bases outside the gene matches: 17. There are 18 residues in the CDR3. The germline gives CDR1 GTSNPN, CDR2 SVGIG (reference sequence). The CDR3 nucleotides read TGTGCCTGGAGCAAATTATCCGGGACAGGGGTAATTGGCACTGAAGCTTTCTTT. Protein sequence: CAWSKLSGTGVIGTEAFF.

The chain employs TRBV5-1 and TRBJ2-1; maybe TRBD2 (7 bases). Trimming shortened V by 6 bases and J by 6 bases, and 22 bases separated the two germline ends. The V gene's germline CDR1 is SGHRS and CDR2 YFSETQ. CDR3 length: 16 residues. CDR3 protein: CASTGGGGDKCNEQFF. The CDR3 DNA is TGCGCCAGCACTGGCGGGGGCGGCGACAAATGCAATGAGCAGTTCTTC.

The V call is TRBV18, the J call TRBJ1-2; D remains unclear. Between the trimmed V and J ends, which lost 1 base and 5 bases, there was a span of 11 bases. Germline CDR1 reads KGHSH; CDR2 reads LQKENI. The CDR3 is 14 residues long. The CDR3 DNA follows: TGTGCCAGCTCACCACGTCAGATCGCTTATGGCTACACCTTC. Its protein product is CASSPRQIAYGYTF.

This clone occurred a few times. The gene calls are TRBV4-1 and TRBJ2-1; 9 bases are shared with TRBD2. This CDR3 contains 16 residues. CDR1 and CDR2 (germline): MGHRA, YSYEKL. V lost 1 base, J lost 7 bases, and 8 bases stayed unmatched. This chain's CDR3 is CASSQGGGRGRNEQFF. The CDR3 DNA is TGCGCCAGCAGCCAAGGGGGCGGGAGGGGGAGAAATGAGCAGTTCTTC.

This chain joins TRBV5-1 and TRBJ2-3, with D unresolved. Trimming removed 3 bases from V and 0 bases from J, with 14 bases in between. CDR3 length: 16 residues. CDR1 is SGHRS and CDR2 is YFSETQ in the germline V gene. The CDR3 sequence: CASSSARLTSTDTQYF. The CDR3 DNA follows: TGCGCCAGCAGCTCGGCTAGGCTCACTAGCACAGATACGCAGTATTTT.

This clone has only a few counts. The CDR3: CASSPREGSGSWNTEAFF. Here the CDR3 DNA reads TGTGCCAGCTCACCACGCGAAGGTTCGGGAAGTTGGAACACTGAAGCTTTCTTT. The genes are TRBV18 and TRBJ1-1; D remains ambiguous. The CDR3 contains 18 residues. Germline V gives CDR1 KGHSH, CDR2 LQKENI. V was shortened by 1 base and J by 1 base, with 19 bases between the two germline ends.

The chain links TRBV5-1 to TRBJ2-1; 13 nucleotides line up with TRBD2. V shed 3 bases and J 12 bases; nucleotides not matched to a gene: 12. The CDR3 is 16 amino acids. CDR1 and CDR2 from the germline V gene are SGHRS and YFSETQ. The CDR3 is CASSSSTSGGIFGQFF. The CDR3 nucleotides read TGCGCCAGCAGCTCCTCGACTAGCGGGGGGATATTCGGGCAGTTCTTC.

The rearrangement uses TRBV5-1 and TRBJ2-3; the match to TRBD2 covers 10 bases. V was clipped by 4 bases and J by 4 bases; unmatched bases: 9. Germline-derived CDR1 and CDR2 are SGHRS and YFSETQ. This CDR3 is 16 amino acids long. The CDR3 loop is CASSPPPAGGADTQYF. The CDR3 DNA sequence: TGCGCCAGCAGCCCCCCCCCAGCGGGAGGGGCAGATACGCAGTATTTT.

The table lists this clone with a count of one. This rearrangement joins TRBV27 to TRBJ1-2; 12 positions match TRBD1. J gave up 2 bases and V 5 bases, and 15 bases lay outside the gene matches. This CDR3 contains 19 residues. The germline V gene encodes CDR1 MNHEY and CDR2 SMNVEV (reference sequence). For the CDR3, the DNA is TGTGCCAGCAGTCCCGCCTTAGGGACAGGGGGCGACCGGAACTATGGCTACACCTTC. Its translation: CASSPALGTGGDRNYGYTF.

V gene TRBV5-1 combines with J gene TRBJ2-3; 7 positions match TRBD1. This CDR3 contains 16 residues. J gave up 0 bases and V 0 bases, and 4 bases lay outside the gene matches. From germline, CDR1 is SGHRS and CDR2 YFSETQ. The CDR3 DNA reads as TGCGCCAGCAGCTTGGCACAGGGGACGAGCACAGATACGCAGTATTTT. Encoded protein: CASSLAQGTSTDTQYF.

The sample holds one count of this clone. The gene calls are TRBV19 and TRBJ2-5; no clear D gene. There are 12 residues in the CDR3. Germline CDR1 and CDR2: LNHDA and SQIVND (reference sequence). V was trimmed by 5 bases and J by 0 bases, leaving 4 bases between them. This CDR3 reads CASSAYQETQYF. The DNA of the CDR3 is TGTGCCAGTAGTGCGTACCAAGAGACCCAGTACTTC.

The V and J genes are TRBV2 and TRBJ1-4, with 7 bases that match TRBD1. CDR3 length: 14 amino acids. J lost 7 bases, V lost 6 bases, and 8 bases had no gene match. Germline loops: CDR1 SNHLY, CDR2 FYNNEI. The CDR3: CASRERQGGEKLFF. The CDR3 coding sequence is TGTGCCAGCAGGGAAAGACAGGGAGGTGAAAAACTGTTTTTT.

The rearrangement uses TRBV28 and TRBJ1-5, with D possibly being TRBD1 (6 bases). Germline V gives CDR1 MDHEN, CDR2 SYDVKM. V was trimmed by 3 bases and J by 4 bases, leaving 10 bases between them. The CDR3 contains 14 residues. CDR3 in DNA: TGTGCCAGCAGTTTGAACCAGGGGAATCAGCCCCAGCATTTT. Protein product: CASSLNQGNQPQHF.

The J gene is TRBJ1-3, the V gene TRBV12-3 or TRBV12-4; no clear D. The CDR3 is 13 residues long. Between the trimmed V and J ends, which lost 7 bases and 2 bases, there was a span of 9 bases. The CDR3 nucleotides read TGTGCCAGCAACCAGCGTACTGGAAACACCATATATTTT. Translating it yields CASNQRTGNTIYF.

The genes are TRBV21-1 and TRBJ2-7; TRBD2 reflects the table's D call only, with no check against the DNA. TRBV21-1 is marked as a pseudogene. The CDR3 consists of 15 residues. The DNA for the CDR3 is TGTGCCAGCAGCACATGCGGGAGGGCCGGTAGGGAGCAGTACTTC. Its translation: CASSTCGRAGREQYF.

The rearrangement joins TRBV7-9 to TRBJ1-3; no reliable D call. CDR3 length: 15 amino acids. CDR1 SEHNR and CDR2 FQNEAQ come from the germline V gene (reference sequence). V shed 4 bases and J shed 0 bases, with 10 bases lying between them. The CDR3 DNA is TGTGCCAGCAGCTCCACTCATAGCTCTGGAAACACCATATATTTT. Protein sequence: CASSSTHSSGNTIYF.